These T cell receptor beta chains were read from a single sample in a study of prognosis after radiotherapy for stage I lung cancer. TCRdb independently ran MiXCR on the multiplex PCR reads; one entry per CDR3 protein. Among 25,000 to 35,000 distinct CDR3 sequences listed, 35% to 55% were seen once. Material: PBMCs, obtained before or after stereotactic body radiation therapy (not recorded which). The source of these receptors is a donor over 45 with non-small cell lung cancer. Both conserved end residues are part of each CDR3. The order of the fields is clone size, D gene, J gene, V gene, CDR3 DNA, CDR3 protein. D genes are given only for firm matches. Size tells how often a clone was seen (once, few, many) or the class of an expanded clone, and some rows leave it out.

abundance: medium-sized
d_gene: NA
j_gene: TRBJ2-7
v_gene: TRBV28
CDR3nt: TGTGCCAGCAGTCTCGAAGGGGACAACTTCTACGAGCAGTACTTC
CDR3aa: CASSLEGDNFYEQYF

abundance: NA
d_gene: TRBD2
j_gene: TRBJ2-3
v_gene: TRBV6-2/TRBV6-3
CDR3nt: TGTGCCAGCAGTTACCTACGGACTAGCGGAGGCACAGATACGCAGTATTTT
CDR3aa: CASSYLRTSGGTDTQYF

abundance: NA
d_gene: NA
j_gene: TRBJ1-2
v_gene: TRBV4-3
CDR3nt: TGCGCCAGCAGCCCCGGGGGTTCCTATGGCTACACCTTC
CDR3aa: CASSPGGSYGYTF

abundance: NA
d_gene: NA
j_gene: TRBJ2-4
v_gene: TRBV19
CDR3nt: TGTGCCAGTAGCCAAGCGGGACAGTGCCGCGAAGGGTACTTC
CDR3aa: CASSQAGQCREGYF

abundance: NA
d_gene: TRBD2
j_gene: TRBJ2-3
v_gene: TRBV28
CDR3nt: TGTGCCAGCAGTTCTCGTGGTAGCGGGCACACAGATACGCAGTATTTT
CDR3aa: CASSSRGSGHTDTQYF

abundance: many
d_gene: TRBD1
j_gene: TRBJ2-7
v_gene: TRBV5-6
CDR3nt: TGTGCCAGCAGCCAAGGACAGGTATCCTACGAGCAGTACTTC
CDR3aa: CASSQGQVSYEQYF

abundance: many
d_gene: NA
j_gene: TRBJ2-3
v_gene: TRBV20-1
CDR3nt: TGCAGTGCTAGAGCGGGTACTAGCACAGATACGCAGTATTTT
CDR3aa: CSARAGTSTDTQYF

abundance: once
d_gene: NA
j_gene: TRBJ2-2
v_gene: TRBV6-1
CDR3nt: TGTGCCAGCATTTGGTCGGGAGTGCAAAGGGCCGGGGAGCTGTTTTTT
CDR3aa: CASIWSGVQRAGELFF

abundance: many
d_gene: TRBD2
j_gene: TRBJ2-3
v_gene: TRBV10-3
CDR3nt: TGTGCCATCAGTGAGCCCGGGGGGGCCGTAGATACGCAGTATTTT
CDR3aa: CAISEPGGAVDTQYF

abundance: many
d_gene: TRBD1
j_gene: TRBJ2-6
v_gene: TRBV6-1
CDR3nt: TGTGCCAGCACCATCGACAGGGGCGGGGCCAACGTCCTGACTTTC
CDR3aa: CASTIDRGGANVLTF

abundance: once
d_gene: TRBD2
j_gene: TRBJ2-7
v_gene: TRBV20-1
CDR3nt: TGCAGTGCTAGAGATTTGGGGCGGGAGGGCCGGTACGAGCAGTACTTC
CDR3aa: CSARDLGREGRYEQYF

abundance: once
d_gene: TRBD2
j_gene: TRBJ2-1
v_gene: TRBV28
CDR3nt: TGTGCCAGCAGCCCCACGGTTCCGGGACTAGCCGACAATGAGCAGTTCTTC
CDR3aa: CASSPTVPGLADNEQFF

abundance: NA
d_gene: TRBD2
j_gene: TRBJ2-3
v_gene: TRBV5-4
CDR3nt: TGTGCCAGCAGAAAGCGGGAGGGCCCAGGCACAGATACGCAGTATTTT
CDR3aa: CASRKREGPGTDTQYF

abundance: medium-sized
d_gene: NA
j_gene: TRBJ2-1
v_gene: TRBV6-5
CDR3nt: TGTGCCAGCAGTTTAGGGGTGAGCTCCTACAATGAGCAGTTCTTC
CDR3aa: CASSLGVSSYNEQFF

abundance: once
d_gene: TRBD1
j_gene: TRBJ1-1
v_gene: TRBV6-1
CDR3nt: TGTGCCAGCAGGAGACAGGGGGCTAAGGTTGAAGCTTTCTTT
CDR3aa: CASRRQGAKVEAFF

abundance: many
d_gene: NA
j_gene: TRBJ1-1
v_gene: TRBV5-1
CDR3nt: TGCGCCAGCAGCGGGGTAGGGGGCACTGAAGCTTTCTTT
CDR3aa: CASSGVGGTEAFF

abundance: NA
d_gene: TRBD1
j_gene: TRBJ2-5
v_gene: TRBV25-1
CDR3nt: TGTGCCACCCGGGCAGGGGGTCGGGTCGGAGAGACCCAGTACTTC
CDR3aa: CATRAGGRVGETQYF

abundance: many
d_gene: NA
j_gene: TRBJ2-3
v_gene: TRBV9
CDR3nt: TGTGCCAGCAGCATTAGCGTTAGCACAGATACGCAGTATTTT
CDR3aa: CASSISVSTDTQYF

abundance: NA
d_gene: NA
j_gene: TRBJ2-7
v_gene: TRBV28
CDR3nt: TGTGCCAGCAGTCCCGGGAAGTGGGAGCAGTACTTC
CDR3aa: CASSPGKWEQYF

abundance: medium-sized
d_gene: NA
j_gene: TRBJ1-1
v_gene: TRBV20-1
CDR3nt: TGCAGTGCTAGAGATCTGGCGGCTGAAGCTTTCTTT
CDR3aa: CSARDLAAEAFF

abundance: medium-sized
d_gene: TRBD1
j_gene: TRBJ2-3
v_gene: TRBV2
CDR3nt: TGTGCCAGCAGGGTAGGGGGCGCCGGCACAGATACGCAGTATTTT
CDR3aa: CASRVGGAGTDTQYF

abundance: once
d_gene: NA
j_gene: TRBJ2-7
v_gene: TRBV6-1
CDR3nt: TGTGCCAGCAGGGGAACGGGTAGCTACGAGCAGTACTTC
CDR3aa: CASRGTGSYEQYF

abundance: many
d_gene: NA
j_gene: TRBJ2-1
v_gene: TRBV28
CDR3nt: TGTGCCAGCAGTTTATTATCCCAGCGATACAATGAGCAGTTCTTC
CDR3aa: CASSLLSQRYNEQFF

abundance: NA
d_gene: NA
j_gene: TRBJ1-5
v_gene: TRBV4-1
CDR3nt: TGCGCCAGCCCCGGAAGGGGGTTCAATCAGCCCCAGCATTTT
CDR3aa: CASPGRGFNQPQHF

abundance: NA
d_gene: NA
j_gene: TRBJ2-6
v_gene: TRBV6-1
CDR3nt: TGTGCCAGCATGGGGCACGGAGAGAGCTCTGGGGCCAACTTCCTGACTTTC
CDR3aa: CASMGHGESSGANFLTF

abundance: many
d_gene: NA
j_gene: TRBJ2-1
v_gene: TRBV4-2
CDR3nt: TGTGCCAGCAGCCAAGACGCCACCCGACATAATGAGCAGTTCTTC
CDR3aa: CASSQDATRHNEQFF

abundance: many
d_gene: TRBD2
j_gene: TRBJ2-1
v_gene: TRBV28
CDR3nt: TGTGCCAGCAGTTTCCTAGCGGGAGTTGGTTATGAGCAGTTCTTC
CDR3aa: CASSFLAGVGYEQFF

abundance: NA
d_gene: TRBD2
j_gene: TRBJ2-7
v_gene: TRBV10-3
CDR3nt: TGTGCCGCTTGGGCTAGCGGAGGGGTTGAGCAGTACTTC
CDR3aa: CAAWASGGVEQYF

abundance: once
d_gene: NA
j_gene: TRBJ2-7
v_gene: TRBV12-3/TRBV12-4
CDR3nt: TGTGCCAGCAGTCCCTCGGGACATTCCTACGAGCATTACTTC
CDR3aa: CASSPSGHSYEHYF

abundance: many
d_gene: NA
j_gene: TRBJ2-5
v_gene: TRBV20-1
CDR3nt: TGCAGTGCCGACGACAGTTTTAAGACCCAGTACTTC
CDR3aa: CSADDSFKTQYF

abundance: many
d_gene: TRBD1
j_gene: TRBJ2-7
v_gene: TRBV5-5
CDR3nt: TGTGCCAGCAGCTTGGGATACAGGGGATGGGAGGAGCAGTACTTC
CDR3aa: CASSLGYRGWEEQYF

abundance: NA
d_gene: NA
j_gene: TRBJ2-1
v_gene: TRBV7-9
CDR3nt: TGTGCCAGCAGCCGTAGCCGGAGGGCCATTAATGAGCAGTTCTTC
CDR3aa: CASSRSRRAINEQFF

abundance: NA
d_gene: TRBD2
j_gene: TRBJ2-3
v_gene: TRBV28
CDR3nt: TGTTCCAGCGGGGTGGGGATCACAGATACGCAGTATTTT
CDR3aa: CSSGVGITDTQYF

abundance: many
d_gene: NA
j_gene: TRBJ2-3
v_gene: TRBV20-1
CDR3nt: TGCAGTGCTAGAGATGGGCGGAGGACCGGGGTTACGCAGTATTTT
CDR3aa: CSARDGRRTGVTQYF

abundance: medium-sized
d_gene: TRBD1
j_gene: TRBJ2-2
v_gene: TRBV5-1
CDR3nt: TGCGCCAGCAGCTTGGAAGGACAGGGTTACCCCGGGGAGCTGTTTTTT
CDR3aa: CASSLEGQGYPGELFF

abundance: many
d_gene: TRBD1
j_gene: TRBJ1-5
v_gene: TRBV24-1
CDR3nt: TGTGCCACCAGTGGCAGGGGGTCGGGGAACCAGCCCCAGCATTTT
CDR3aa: CATSGRGSGNQPQHF

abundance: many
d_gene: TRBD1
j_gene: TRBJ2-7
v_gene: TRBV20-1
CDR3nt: TGCAGTGCTCTGGACAGGGCCTACGAGCAGTACTTC
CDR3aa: CSALDRAYEQYF

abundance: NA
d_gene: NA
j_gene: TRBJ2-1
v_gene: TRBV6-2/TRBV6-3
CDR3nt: TGTGCCAGCAGTTACCCAGGGACGCAGAAGGGGGGTAAAGCTGGGTACAATGAGCAGTTCTTC
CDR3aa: CASSYPGTQKGGKAGYNEQFF

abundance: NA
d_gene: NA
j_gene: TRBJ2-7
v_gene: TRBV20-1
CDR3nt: TGCAGTGCAACGAACGTTCAGGGGGGGTTCTACGAGCAGTACTTC
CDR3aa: CSATNVQGGFYEQYF